This T cell receptor (beta chain) derives from a study of CD8+CD57+ T cells in acquired aplastic anemia. Study-wide context: Average DNA yield from sorted CD4+ and CD8+ cells was roughly 3 ug. Notes on the study in general: Overlap between patients and controls comprised twenty-nine CD8+ CDR3 sequences.

Both TCR beta VDJ combination and CDR3 sequence profiling were carried out. Genomic DNA was the template for this profiling. One entry per CDR3 protein results from TCRdb running MiXCR on the reads. The data hold around 180,000 distinct CDR3 sequences, with around three fifths observed a single time. This CDR3 contains 15 residues. Between the trimmed V and J ends, which lost 0 bases and 7 bases, there was a span of 13 bases. Germline V CDR1 and CDR2: LGHNA, YSLEER. In its sample, this clonotype was seen many times. The antigen is not known. Sequencing was done on a sample of sorted CD4+, CD8+, or CD8+CD57+ T cells (not recorded which) from PBMCs. The TCR originated in a human donor with severe aplastic anemia or a healthy control (not recorded which). The chain is built from TRBV4-3 and TRBJ1-5; D gene ambiguous. The CDR3 region is CASSQDNLSGQPQHF. In DNA form, the CDR3 reads TGCGCCAGCAGCCAAGATAACCTCTCGGGGCAGCCCCAGCATTTT.